The clone carrying this T cell receptor beta chain has just a few counts. Its target is unknown. The data are from a study of T-cell reconstitution after alpha-beta-depleted transplantation in children. Study-wide points: About two months after transplant, alpha-beta T cells reportedly came from several hundred expanded graft clones. The origin of high day-60 TCRbeta diversity in some patients lay in surviving recipient T cells and thymic progenitors. Newly generated T cells supplied most T-cell counts and diversity one year post-transplant.

Preparation of the TCRbeta library involved a method that used unique molecular identifiers. TCRdb fed the PCR reads into MiXCR, producing one record per CDR3 protein. This sample yields around 700,000 distinct CDR3 sequences, of which around 13% are seen a single time; approximately 0.8% belongs to the top ten. The CDR3 is 14 amino acids. V gave up 6 bases and J gave up 3 bases, with 14 bases separating them. The starting material was PBMCs, obtained before TCRalphabeta/CD19-depleted stem cell transplant. The sequence came from a girl aged 2-10 years with congenital amegakaryocytic thrombocytopenia, due to receive a stem cell transplant. The V gene is TRBV12-3 or TRBV12-4, the J gene TRBJ1-2; D remains ambiguous. The CDR3 reads CASRETVQDYGYTF. The CDR3 DNA follows: TGTGCCAGCAGGGAGACGGTGCAGGACTATGGCTACACCTTC.